This TCR beta chain originates from a study of technical replicates of blood from a handful of donors. Profiling relied on immunoSEQ multiplex PCR, and the TCRdb table lists in-frame clones only, not all of them. This table holds under 85,000 clones, approximately 91% found once. Germline V lookup: CDR1 SGHDT, CDR2 YYEEEE. Trimming stripped 1 base from V and 8 bases from J, with 12 bases between. The CDR3 contains 14 residues. Sequencing input: T cells isolated from PBMCs. This chain connects TRBV5-6 to TRBJ1-4; D not certain. The sequence was collected from a human donor in good health. Some clones in this sample may be carry-over from other donors' samples. The CDR3 DNA is TGTGCCAGCAGCTTGATGGGCGATTCGGAAAAACTGTTTTTT. This gives the protein CASSLMGDSEKLFF.